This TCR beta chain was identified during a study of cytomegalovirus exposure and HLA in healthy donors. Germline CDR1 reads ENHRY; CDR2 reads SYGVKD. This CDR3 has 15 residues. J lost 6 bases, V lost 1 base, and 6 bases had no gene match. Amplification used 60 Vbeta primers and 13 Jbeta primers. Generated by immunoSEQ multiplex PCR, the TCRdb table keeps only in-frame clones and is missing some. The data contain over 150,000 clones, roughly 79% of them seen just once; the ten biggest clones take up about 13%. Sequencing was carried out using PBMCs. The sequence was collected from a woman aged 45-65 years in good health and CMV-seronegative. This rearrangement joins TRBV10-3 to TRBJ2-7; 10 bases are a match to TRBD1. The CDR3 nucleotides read TGTGCCATCAGTGAGTTGGGACAGGGGATGGCCGAGCAGTACTTC. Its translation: CAISELGQGMAEQYF.